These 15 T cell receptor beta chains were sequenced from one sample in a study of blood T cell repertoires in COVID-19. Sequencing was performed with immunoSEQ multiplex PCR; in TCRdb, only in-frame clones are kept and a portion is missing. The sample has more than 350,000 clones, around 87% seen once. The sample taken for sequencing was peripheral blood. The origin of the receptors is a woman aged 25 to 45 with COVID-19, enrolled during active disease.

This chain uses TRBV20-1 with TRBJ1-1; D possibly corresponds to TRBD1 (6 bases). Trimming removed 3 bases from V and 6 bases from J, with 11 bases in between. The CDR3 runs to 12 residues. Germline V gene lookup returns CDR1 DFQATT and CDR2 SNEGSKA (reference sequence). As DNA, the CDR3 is TGCAGTGCTAGTCCCGGGACACCTGAAGCTTTCTTT. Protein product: CSASPGTPEAFF.

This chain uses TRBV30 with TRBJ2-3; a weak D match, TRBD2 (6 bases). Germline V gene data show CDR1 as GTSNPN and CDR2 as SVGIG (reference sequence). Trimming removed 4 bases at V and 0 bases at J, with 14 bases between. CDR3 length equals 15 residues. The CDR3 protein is CAWTPSGSSTDTQYF. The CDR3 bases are TGTGCCTGGACCCCATCCGGGAGTAGCACAGATACGCAGTATTTT.

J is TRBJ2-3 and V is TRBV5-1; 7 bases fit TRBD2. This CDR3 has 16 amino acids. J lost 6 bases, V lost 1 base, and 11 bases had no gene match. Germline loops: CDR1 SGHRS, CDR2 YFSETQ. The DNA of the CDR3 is TGCGCCAGCAGCTTGTTGGGACTACGGACCGAGGATACGCAGTATTTT. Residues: CASSLLGLRTEDTQYF.

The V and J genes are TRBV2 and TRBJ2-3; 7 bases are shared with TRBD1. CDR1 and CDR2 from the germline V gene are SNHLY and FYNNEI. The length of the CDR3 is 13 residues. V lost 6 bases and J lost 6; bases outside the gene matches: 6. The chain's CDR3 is CASRLRGMDTQYF. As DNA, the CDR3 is TGTGCCAGCAGGCTCAGGGGGATGGATACGCAGTATTTT.

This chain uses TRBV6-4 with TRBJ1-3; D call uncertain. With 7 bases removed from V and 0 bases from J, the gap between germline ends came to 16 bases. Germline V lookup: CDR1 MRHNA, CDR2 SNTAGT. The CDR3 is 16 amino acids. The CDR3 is CASTLPDILSGNTIYF. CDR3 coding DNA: TGTGCCAGCACCCTACCCGACATTCTCTCTGGAAACACCATATATTTT.

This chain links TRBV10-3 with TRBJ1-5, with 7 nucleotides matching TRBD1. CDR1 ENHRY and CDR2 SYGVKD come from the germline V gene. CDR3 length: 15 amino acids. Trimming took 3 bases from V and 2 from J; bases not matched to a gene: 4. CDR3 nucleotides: TGTGCCATCAGTGAAGAAGGGGGCGGCAATCAGCCCCAGCATTTT. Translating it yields CAISEEGGGNQPQHF.

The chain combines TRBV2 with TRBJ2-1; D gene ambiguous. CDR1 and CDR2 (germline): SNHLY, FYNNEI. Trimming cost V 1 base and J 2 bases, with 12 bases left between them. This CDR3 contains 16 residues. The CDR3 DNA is TGTGCCAGCAGTGAAGGGGTTGACTCAGCCTACAATGAGCAGTTCTTC. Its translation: CASSEGVDSAYNEQFF.

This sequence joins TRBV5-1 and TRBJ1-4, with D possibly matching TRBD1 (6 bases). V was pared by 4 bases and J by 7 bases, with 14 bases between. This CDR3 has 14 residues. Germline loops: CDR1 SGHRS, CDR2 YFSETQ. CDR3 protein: CASSAGGGGEKLFF. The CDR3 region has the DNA TGCGCCAGCAGCGCCGGTGGGGGCGGTGAAAAACTGTTTTTT.

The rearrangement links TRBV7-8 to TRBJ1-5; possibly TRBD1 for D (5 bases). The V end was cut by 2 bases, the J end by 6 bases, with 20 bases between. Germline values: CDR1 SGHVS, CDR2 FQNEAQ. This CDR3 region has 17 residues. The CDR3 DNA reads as TGTGCCAGCAGCTTAAACCCATCTCGGGAGGGGAGTCAGCCCCAGCATTTT. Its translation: CASSLNPSREGSQPQHF. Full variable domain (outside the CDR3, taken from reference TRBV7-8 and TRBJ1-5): GAGVSQSPRYKVAKRGQDVALRCDPISGHVSLFWYQQALGQGPEFLTYFQNEAQLDKSGLPSDRFFAERPEGSVSTLKIQRTQQEDSAVYLCASSLNPSREGSQPQHFGDGTRLSIL.

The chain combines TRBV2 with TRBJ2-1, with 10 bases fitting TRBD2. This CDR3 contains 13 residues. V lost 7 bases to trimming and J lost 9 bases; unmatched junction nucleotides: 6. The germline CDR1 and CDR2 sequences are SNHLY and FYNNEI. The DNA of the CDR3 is TGTGCCAGCAAGGAGCGGGAGGGCGGTGAGCAGTTCTTC. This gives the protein CASKEREGGEQFF.

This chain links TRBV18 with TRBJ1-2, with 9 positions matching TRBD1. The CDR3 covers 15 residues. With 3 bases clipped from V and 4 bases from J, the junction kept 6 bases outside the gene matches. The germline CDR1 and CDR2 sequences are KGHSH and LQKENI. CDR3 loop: CASSPPSDRGYGYTF. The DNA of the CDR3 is TGTGCCAGCTCACCCCCTTCGGACAGGGGCTATGGCTACACCTTC.

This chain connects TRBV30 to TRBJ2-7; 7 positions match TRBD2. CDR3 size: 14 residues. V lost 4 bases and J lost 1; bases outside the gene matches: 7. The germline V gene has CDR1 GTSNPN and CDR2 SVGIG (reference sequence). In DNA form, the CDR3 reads TGTGCCTGGAAAAGGGACTACGGATCCTACGAGCAGTACTTC. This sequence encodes CAWKRDYGSYEQYF.

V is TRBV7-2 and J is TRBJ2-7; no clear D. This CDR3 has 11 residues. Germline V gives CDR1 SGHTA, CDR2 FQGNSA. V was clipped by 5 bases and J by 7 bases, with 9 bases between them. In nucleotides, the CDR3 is TGTGCCAGCAGCCTAACCCGTGAGCAGTACTTC. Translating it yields CASSLTREQYF.

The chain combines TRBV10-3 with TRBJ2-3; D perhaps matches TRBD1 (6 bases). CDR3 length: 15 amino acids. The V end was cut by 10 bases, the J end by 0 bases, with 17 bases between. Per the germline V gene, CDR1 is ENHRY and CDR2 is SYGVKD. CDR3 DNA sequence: TGTGCCACCACGGCCCCGGACAGTAGCACAGATACGCAGTATTTT. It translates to CATTAPDSSTDTQYF.

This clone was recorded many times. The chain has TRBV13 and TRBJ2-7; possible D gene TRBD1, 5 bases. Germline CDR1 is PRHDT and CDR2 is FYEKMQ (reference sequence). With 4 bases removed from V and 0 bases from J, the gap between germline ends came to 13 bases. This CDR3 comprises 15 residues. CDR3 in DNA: TGTGCCAGCAGCTATCTCCGACAGAGCTCCTACGAGCAGTACTTC. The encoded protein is CASSYLRQSSYEQYF. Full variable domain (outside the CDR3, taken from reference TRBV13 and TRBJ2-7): AAGVIQSPRHLIKEKRETATLKCYPIPRHDTVYWYQQGPGQDPQFLISFYEKMQSDKGSIPDRFSAQQFSDYHSELNMSSLELGDSALYFCASSYLRQSSYEQYFGPGTRLTVT.